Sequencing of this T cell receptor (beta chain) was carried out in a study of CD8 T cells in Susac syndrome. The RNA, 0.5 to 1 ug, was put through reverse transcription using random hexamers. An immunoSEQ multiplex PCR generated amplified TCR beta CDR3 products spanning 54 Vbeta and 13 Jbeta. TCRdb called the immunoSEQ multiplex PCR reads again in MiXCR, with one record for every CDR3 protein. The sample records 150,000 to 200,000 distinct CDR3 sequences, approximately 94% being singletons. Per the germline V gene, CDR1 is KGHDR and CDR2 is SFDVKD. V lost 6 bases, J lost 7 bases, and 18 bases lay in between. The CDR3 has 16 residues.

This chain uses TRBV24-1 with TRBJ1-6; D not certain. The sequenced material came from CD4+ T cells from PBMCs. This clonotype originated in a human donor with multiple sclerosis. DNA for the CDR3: TGTGCCACCAGTCCGAACTCCCCCAGTAAGAATTCACCCCTCCACTTT. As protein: CATSPNSPSKNSPLHF.